The 18 T cell receptor beta chains given below trace back to one sample, sequenced in a study of OX40 agonist ivuxolimab in advanced cancers. Assay used: immunoSEQ multiplex PCR; TCRdb lists only in-frame clones, some missing. Of tens of thousands of clones in the sample, about 81% were seen once. The sequences come from CD4+ or CD8+ T cells sorted from blood, collected in a trial of the OX40 agonist ivuxolimab. The receptors come from an adult with an advanced solid tumor such as melanoma, head and neck, liver or kidney cancer.

This chain uses TRBV7-9 with TRBJ2-5, with D uncertain. CDR1 and CDR2 from the germline V gene are SEHNR and FQNEAQ (reference sequence). Trimming removed 1 base at V and 1 base at J, with 4 bases between. The CDR3 loop spans 13 amino acids. This CDR3 is CASSLGVQETQYF. Here the CDR3 DNA reads TGTGCCAGCAGCTTAGGGGTCCAAGAGACCCAGTACTTC.

The chain carries TRBV6-8 and TRBJ2-3; 8 bases match TRBD2. CDR3 length: 17 amino acids. After removal of 3 bases from V and 4 bases from J, the junction contained 12 bases not matched to a gene. The germline CDR1 and CDR2 sequences are MNHGY and SAAAGT. The CDR3 sequence: CASSYSVAGTPPDTQYF. In nucleotides, the CDR3 is TGTGCCAGCAGTTATTCGGTAGCGGGGACCCCACCAGATACGCAGTATTTT.

The rearrangement uses TRBV27 and TRBJ1-2, with D hard to call. The CDR3 has 13 amino acids. V was pared by 5 bases and J by 2 bases, with 9 bases between. Germline values: CDR1 MNHEY, CDR2 SMNVEV (reference sequence). The CDR3 DNA follows: TGTGCCAGCAGTCACGGACGGAACTATGGCTACACCTTC. The encoded protein is CASSHGRNYGYTF.

The V call is TRBV7-3, the J call TRBJ1-1; 7 bases agree with TRBD1. V trimming: 4 bases; J trimming: 6 bases; junction bases outside the gene matches: 2. This CDR3 is built from 12 residues. The germline CDR1 and CDR2 sequences are SGHTA and FQGTGA. CDR3 region: CASSSGGAEAFF. CDR3 in DNA: TGTGCCAGCAGCTCAGGGGGGGCTGAAGCTTTCTTT.

The gene calls are TRBV6-6 and TRBJ2-1, with 10 bases identical to TRBD1. Germline-derived CDR1 and CDR2 are MNHNY and SVGAGI (reference sequence). The CDR3 has 14 amino acids. The junction had 1 base not matched to a gene; V was cut back by 8 bases and J by 0 bases. CDR3 sequence: CASGTGASYNEQFF. The CDR3 DNA sequence: TGTGCCAGCGGGACAGGGGCCTCCTACAATGAGCAGTTCTTC.

The chain's CDR3 is CASSTALGQGTFYEQYF. CDR3 nucleotide sequence: TGTGCCAGCAGCACCGCCCTGGGACAGGGAACTTTCTACGAGCAGTACTTC. This chain connects TRBV5-6 to TRBJ2-7; 9 nucleotides align to TRBD1. Losses at the gene ends were 4 bases for V and 3 bases for J; bases not matched to a gene: 14. Germline V CDR1 and CDR2: SGHDT, YYEEEE. The CDR3 is 17 amino acids.

The chain couples TRBV16 to TRBJ2-1, with 7 nucleotides matching TRBD1. Per germline, CDR1 KGHSY and CDR2 FQNENV. This CDR3 is 21 amino acids long. With 0 bases clipped from V and 0 bases from J, the junction kept 17 bases outside the gene matches. The CDR3 is CASSQSWQGPYRGPSYNEQFF. The CDR3 bases are TGTGCCAGCAGCCAATCGTGGCAGGGCCCCTACAGGGGTCCCTCCTACAATGAGCAGTTCTTC.

The chain is built from TRBV7-8 and TRBJ2-1; D call uncertain. The V gene lost 3 bases and the J gene lost 0 bases, with 9 bases spanning the gap. The germline V gene encodes CDR1 SGHVS and CDR2 FQNEAQ. This CDR3 is 15 amino acids long. The CDR3 bases are TGTGCCAGCAGCTTCACTTCAGTCTCCTACAATGAGCAGTTCTTC. Protein sequence: CASSFTSVSYNEQFF. Combining the CDR3 with reference TRBV7-8 and TRBJ2-1 gives the whole variable domain GAGVSQSPRYKVAKRGQDVALRCDPISGHVSLFWYQQALGQGPEFLTYFQNEAQLDKSGLPSDRFFAERPEGSVSTLKIQRTQQEDSAVYLCASSFTSVSYNEQFFGPGTRLTVL.

This sequence joins TRBV9 and TRBJ2-7; TRBD1 matches 7 bases. V lost 2 bases and J lost 2; bases outside the gene matches: 7. CDR1 is SGDLS and CDR2 is YYNGEE in the germline V gene. The CDR3 is 15 amino acids. The CDR3: CASSVGDSLPYEQYF. Written as DNA, the CDR3 is TGTGCCAGCAGCGTGGGGGACAGCCTCCCCTACGAGCAGTACTTC.

This chain joins TRBV28 and TRBJ2-7, with 9 nucleotides matching TRBD1. After removal of 6 bases from V and 6 bases from J, the junction contained 9 bases not matched to a gene. The CDR3 spans 14 residues. Per germline, CDR1 MDHEN and CDR2 SYDVKM. The DNA for the CDR3 is TGTGCCAGCAGAAGGACAGGGGAGGTTACCGAGCAGTACTTC. This sequence encodes CASRRTGEVTEQYF.

V gene TRBV4-1 combines with J gene TRBJ1-1; the D is unclear. CDR1 is MGHRA and CDR2 is YSYEKL in the germline V gene. CDR3 length equals 14 residues. V was trimmed by 4 bases and J by 3 bases, leaving 12 bases between them. The CDR3 sequence: CASSPLRSDTEAFF. DNA of the CDR3: TGCGCCAGCAGCCCCCTCCGGAGCGACACTGAAGCTTTCTTT.

The chain uses TRBV6-4 and TRBJ2-3, with 11 nucleotides matching TRBD2. This CDR3 has 17 residues. CDR1 MRHNA and CDR2 SNTAGT come from the germline V gene. The J segment lost 1 base and the V segment lost 6 bases, leaving 9 bases of the junction unmatched. The CDR3 sequence: CASSPMGLAARTDTQYF. For the CDR3, the DNA is TGTGCCAGCAGCCCCATGGGACTAGCGGCGCGCACAGATACGCAGTATTTT.

Notes on this clone: The same CDR3 is also encoded by other DNA sequences in this sample. The V gene is TRBV9, the J gene TRBJ2-1; 7 positions match TRBD2. Trimming removed 2 bases from V and 4 bases from J; junction bases left unmatched: 3. The CDR3 has 14 amino acids. Germline V CDR1 and CDR2: SGDLS, YYNGEE. CDR3 residues: CASSVGTNYNEQFF. CDR3 sequence (DNA): TGTGCCAGCAGCGTTGGGACTAATTACAATGAGCAGTTCTTC.

The V gene is TRBV27, the J gene TRBJ1-1, with TRBD1 as a possible D gene (6 bases). Per the germline V gene, CDR1 is MNHEY and CDR2 is SMNVEV (reference sequence). This CDR3 is 14 amino acids long. Trimming removed 6 bases at V and 4 bases at J, with 15 bases between. CDR3 region: CASRRDTRTTEAFF. The CDR3 DNA sequence: TGTGCCAGCAGAAGGGACACCCGGACCACTGAAGCTTTCTTT.

V gene TRBV6-1 combines with J gene TRBJ2-1, with 9 bases matching TRBD1. J gave up 5 bases and V 7 bases, and 6 bases lay outside the gene matches. This CDR3 region has 14 residues. CDR1 and CDR2 (germline): MNHNS, SASEGT. The CDR3 region is CASTGTGKNNEQFF. For the CDR3, the DNA is TGTGCCAGCACCGGGACAGGGAAAAACAATGAGCAGTTCTTC.

The chain couples TRBV19 to TRBJ2-7; 8 nucleotides line up with TRBD2. The germline CDR1 and CDR2 sequences are LNHDA and SQIVND (reference sequence). The CDR3 is made up of 13 amino acids. The junction had 4 bases not matched to a gene; V was cut back by 3 bases and J by 6 bases. DNA for the CDR3: TGTGCCAGTAGTATGGGCCGGGGGGGCGAGCAGTACTTC. It encodes CASSMGRGGEQYF.

The J gene is TRBJ2-5, the V gene TRBV15, with 7 bases identical to TRBD1. Germline lookup yields CDR1 LNHNV and CDR2 YYDKDF (reference sequence). V was clipped by 5 bases and J by 1 base; unmatched bases: 7. This CDR3 region has 15 residues. The CDR3 nucleotides read TGTGCCACCAGCGGGGCGGCAGGGGGCCAAGAGACCCAGTACTTC. Protein: CATSGAAGGQETQYF.

The chain recombines TRBV25-1 with TRBJ1-4; D unresolved. This CDR3 has 14 residues. CDR1 MGHDK and CDR2 SYGVNS come from the germline V gene. Trimming pared 7 bases from V and 8 bases from J, leaving 17 bases between. CDR3 sequence reads: CASTVGSYGEKLFF. For the CDR3, the DNA is TGTGCCAGCACCGTCGGGTCTTACGGGGAAAAACTGTTTTTT.